This T cell receptor beta chain came from a study of vaccination effects on CD4 cells after COVID-19. Trimming removed 0 bases from V and 4 bases from J, with 14 bases in between. Germline lookup yields CDR1 SGHRS and CDR2 YFSETQ. This CDR3 is built from 15 residues. As regards this clone: Antigen specificity is unknown.

Sequencing in the ViraFEST assay came after antigen-specific CD4+ T cells had been expanded with viral peptide pools, which were used to stimulate PBMC. Once cultured for about 9 days, the cells underwent separation to obtain CD4+ T cells. The person's infection with SARS-CoV-2, confirmed by PCR, took place between March and December 2020. In the negative control culture, an HIV-1 Nef peptide pool was present. Cultures received IL-2 medium that replaced half the medium on days 3 and 7. The table came from immunoSEQ multiplex PCR; TCRdb's copy has only in-frame clones and leaves some out. The sample comprises roughly 57,000 clones, approximately 73% of which are singletons, and about 5% rests with the top ten.

This receptor was obtained from a human donor who had a prior SARS-CoV-2 infection. The material sequenced was CD4+ T cells from PBMCs cultured with HIV peptides, taken before COVID-19 vaccination. Described subset: HIV-1 Nef peptide pool negative control/reference culture. The chain has TRBV5-1 and TRBJ2-7; D might be TRBD1 (5 bases). CDR3 sequence reads: CASSLALGRRYEQYF. The CDR3 DNA sequence: TGCGCCAGCAGCTTGGCTTTGGGGCGCAGGTACGAGCAGTACTTC.